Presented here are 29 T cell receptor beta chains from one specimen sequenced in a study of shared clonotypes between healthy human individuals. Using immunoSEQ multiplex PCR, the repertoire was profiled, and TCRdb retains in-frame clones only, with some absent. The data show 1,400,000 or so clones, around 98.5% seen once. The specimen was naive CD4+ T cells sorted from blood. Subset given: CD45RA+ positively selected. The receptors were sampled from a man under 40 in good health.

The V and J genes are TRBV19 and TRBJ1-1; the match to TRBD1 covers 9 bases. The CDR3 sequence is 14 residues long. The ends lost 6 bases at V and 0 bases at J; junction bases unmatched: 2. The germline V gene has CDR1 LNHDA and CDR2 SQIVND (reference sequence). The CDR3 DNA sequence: TGTGCCAGTAGAGGACAGGGGATGAACACTGAAGCTTTCTTT. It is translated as CASRGQGMNTEAFF. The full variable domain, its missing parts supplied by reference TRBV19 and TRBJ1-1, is DGGITQSPKYLFRKEGQNVTLSCEQNLNHDAMYWYRQDPGQGLRLIYYSQIVNDFQKGDIAEGYSVSREKKESFPLTVTSAQKNPTAFYLCASRGQGMNTEAFFGQGTRLTVV.

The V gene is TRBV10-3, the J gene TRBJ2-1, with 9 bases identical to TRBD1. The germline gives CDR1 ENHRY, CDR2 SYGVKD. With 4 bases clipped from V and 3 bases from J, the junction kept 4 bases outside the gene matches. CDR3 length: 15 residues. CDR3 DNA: TGTGCCATCAGTGGGCAGACAGGGGGCTACAATGAGCAGTTCTTC. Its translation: CAISGQTGGYNEQFF.

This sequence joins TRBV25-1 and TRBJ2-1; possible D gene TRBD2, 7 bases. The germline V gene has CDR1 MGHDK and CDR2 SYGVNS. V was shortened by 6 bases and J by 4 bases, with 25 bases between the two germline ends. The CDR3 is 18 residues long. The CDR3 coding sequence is TGTGCCAGCAGCGAAATAAAAGGAGGGGGGGCCACATACAATGAGCAGTTCTTC. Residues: CASSEIKGGGATYNEQFF.

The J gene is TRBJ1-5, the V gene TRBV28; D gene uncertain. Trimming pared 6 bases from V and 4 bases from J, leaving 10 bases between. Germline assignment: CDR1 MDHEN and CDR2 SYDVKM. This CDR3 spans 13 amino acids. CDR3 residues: CASRVGNNQPQHF. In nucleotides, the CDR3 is TGTGCCAGCAGAGTAGGGAATAATCAGCCCCAGCATTTT.

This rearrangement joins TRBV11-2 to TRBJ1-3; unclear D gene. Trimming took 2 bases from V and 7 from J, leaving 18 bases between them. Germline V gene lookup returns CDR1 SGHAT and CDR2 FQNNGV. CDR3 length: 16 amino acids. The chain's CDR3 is CASSLLAAGSLNTIYF. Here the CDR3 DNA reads TGTGCCAGCAGCTTATTAGCTGCAGGCTCTTTGAACACCATATATTTT.

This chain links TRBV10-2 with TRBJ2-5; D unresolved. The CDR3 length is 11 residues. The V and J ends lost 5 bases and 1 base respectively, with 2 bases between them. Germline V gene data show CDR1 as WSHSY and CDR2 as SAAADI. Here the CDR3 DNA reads TGCGCCAGCAGTACCCAAGAGACCCAGTACTTC. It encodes CASSTQETQYF.

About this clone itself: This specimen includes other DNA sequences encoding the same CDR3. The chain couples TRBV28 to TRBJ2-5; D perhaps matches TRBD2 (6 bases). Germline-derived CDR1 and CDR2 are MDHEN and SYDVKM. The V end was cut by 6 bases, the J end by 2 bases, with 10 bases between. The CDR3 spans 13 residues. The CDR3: CASSPGTQETQYF. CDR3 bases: TGTGCCAGCAGCCCCGGGACTCAAGAGACCCAGTACTTC.

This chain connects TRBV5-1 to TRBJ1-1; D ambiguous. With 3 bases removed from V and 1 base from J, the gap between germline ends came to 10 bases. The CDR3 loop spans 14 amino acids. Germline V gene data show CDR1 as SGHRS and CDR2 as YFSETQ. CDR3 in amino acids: CASSWEWTNTEAFF. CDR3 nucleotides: TGCGCCAGCAGCTGGGAGTGGACGAACACTGAAGCTTTCTTT.

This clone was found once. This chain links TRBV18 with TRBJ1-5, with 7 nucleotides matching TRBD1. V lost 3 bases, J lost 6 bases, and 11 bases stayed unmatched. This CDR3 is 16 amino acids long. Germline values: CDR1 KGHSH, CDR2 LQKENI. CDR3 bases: TGTGCCAGCTCACCGGGGGGTAACAGGGGAGGTCAGCCCCAGCATTTT. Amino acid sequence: CASSPGGNRGGQPQHF.

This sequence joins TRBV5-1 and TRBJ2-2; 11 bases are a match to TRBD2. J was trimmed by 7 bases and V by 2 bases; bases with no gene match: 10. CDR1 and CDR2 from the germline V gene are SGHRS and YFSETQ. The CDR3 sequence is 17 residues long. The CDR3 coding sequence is TGCGCCAGCAGCTTCGATCTAGCGGGAGGTTCCCTCGGGGAGCTGTTTTTT. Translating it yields CASSFDLAGGSLGELFF. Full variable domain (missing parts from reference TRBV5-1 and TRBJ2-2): KAGVTQTPRYLIKTRGQQVTLSCSPISGHRSVSWYQQTPGQGLQFLFEYFSETQRNKGNFPGRFSGRQFSNSRSEMNVSTLELGDSALYLCASSFDLAGGSLGELFFGEGSRLTVL.

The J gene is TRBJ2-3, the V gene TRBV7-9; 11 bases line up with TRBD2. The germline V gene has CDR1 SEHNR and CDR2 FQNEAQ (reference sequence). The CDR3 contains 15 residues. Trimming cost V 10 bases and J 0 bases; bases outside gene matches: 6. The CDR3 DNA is TGTGCCATCCGTAGCGGGAGGGCTAGCACAGATACGCAGTATTTT. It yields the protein CAIRSGRASTDTQYF.

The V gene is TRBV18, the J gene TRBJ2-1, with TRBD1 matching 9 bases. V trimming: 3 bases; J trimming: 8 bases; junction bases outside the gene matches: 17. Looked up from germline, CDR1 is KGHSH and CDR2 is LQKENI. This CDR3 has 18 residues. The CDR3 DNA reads TGTGCCAGCTCACCTAGATCGATAGGGACAGGGACCCGGGATGAGCAGTTCTTC. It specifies CASSPRSIGTGTRDEQFF.

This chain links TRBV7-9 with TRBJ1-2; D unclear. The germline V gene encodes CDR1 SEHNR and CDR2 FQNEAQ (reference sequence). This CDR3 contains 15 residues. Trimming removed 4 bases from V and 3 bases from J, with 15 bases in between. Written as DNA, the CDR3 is TGTGCCAGCAGCTCCCGACCTGGACGGGACTATGGCTACACCTTC. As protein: CASSSRPGRDYGYTF.

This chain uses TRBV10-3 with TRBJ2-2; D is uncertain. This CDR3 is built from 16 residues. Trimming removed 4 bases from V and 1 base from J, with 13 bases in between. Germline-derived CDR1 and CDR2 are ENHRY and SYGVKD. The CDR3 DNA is TGTGCCATCAGTGGATCAGGCGTGGGGAACACCGGGGAGCTGTTTTTT. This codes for CAISGSGVGNTGELFF.

The CDR3 spells CASSSTGTGTSYEQYF. CDR3 DNA sequence: TGTGCCAGCAGTTCCACCGGGACAGGGACATCCTACGAGCAGTACTTC. The chain links TRBV7-9 to TRBJ2-7, with 9 nucleotides matching TRBD1. J gave up 1 base and V 6 bases, and 10 bases lay outside the gene matches. CDR3 length: 16 amino acids. Per the germline V gene, CDR1 is SEHNR and CDR2 is FQNEAQ (reference sequence).

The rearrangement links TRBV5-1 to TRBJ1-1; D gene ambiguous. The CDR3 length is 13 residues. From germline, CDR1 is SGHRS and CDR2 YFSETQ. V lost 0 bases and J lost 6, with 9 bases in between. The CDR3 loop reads CASSLGPESEAFF. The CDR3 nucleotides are TGCGCCAGCAGCTTGGGCCCCGAGTCTGAAGCTTTCTTT.

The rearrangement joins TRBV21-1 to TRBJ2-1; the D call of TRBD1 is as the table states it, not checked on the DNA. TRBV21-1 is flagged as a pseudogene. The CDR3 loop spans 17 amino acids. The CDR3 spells CASSMKVALGKGNEQFF. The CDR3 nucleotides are TGTGCCAGCAGCATGAAAGTGGCACTTGGAAAGGGGAATGAGCAGTTCTTC.

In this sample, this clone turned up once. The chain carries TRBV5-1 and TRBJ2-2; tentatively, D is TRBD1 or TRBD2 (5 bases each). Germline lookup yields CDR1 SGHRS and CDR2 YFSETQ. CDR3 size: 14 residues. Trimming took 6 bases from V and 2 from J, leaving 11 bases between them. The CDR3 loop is CASNSGANTGELFF. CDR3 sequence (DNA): TGCGCCAGCAACTCCGGGGCAAACACCGGGGAGCTGTTTTTT. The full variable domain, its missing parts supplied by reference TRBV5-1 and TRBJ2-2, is KAGVTQTPRYLIKTRGQQVTLSCSPISGHRSVSWYQQTPGQGLQFLFEYFSETQRNKGNFPGRFSGRQFSNSRSEMNVSTLELGDSALYLCASNSGANTGELFFGEGSRLTVL.

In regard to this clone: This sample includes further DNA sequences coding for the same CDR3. CDR3 region: CASSLGSNEKLFF. The DNA of the CDR3 is TGCGCCAGCAGCTTGGGGTCTAATGAAAAACTGTTTTTT. V gene TRBV5-1 combines with J gene TRBJ1-4; D is uncertain. CDR1 and CDR2 from the germline V gene are SGHRS and YFSETQ. This CDR3 spans 13 amino acids. Deletions cut 0 bases from V and 3 bases from J, with 3 bases between.

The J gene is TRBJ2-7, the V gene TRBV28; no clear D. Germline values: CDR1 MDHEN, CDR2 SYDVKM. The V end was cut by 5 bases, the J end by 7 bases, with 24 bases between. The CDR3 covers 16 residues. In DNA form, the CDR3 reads TGTGCCAGCAGTCGCCCCCCGTCGTGGGCGACTGGAGAGCAGTACTTC. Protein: CASSRPPSWATGEQYF.

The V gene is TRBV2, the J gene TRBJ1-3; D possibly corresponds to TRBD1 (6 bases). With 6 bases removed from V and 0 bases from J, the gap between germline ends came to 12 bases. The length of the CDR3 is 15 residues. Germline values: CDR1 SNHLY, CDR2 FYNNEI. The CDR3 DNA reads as TGTGCCAGCAGCAACGGGGGCCGCTCTGGAAACACCATATATTTT. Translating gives CASSNGGRSGNTIYF.

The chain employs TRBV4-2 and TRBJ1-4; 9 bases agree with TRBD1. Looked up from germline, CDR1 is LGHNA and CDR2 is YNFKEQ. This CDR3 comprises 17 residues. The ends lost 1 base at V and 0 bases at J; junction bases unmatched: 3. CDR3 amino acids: CASSQVHRGPTNEKLFF. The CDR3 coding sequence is TGTGCCAGCAGCCAAGTTCACAGGGGGCCAACTAATGAAAAACTGTTTTTT.

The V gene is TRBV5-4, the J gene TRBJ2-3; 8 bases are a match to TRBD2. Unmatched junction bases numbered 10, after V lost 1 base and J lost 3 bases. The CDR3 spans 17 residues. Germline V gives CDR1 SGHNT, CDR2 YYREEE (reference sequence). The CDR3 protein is CASSLLSEREFTDTQYF. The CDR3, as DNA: TGTGCCAGCAGCTTGTTATCAGAGCGGGAGTTTACAGATACGCAGTATTTT.

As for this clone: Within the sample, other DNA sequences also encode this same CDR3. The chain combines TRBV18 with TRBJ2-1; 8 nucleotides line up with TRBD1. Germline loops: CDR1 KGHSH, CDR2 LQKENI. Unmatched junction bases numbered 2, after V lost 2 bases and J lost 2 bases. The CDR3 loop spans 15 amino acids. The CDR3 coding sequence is TGTGCCAGCTCACCAGGACAGGGTACCTACAATGAGCAGTTCTTC. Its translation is CASSPGQGTYNEQFF.

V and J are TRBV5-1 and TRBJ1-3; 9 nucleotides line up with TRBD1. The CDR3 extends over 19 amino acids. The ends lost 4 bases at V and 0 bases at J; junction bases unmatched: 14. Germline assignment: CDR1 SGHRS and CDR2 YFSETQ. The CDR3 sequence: CASSGRDRVLTTSGNTIYF. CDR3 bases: TGCGCCAGCAGCGGCCGGGACAGGGTCCTTACAACCTCTGGAAACACCATATATTTT.

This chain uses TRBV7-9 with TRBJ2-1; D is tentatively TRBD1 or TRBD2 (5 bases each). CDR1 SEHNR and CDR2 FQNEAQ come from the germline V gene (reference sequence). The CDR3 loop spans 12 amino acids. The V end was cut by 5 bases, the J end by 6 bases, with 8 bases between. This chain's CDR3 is CASSPGRNEQFF. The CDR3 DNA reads TGTGCCAGCAGCCCGGGGCGCAATGAGCAGTTCTTC.

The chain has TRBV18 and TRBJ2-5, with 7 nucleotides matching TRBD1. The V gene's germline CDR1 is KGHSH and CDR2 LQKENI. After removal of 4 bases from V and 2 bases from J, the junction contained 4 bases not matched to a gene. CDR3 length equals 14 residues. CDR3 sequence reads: CASSQGATQETQYF. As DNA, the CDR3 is TGTGCCAGCTCACAGGGGGCAACTCAAGAGACCCAGTACTTC.

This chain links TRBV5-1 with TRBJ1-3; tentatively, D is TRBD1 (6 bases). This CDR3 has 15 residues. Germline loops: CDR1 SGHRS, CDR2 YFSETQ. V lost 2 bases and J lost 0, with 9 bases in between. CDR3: CASSLQGNSGNTIYF. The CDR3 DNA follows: TGCGCCAGCAGCTTACAGGGCAACTCTGGAAACACCATATATTTT.

CDR3 nucleotide sequence: TGCAGCGTTGCGGGACAGCAAGGAAACACCATATATTTT. This codes for CSVAGQQGNTIYF. The gene calls are TRBV29-1 and TRBJ1-3; 7 bases map to TRBD1. Germline V gene data show CDR1 as SQVTM and CDR2 as ANQGSEA. V shed 4 bases and J 4 bases; nucleotides not matched to a gene: 4. The CDR3 sequence is 13 residues long.